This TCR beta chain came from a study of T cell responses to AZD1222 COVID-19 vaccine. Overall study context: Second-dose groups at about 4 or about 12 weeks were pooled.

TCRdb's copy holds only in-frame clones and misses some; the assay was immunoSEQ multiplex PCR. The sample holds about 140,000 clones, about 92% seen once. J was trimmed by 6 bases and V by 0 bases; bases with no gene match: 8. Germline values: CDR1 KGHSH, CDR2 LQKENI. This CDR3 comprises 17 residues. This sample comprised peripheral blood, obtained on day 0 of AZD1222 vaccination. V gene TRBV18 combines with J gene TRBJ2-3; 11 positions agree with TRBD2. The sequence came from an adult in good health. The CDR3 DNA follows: TGTGCCAGCTCACCACCGGCTAGCGGGAGGATCGGGGATACGCAGTATTTT. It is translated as CASSPPASGRIGDTQYF.